The text below deals with one TCR beta chain. Germline CDR1 is LNHDA and CDR2 is SQIVND (reference sequence). The CDR3 contains 14 residues. The trim removed 5 bases at V and 1 base at J, leaving 2 bases unmatched. From blood, about 220-500 ng of genomic DNA served as TRB template. These data originate in a study of T and B cells in COVID-19 patients. BIOMED2 TRB-A/B primer pools were used in multiplex TRB PCR. TCRdb itself ran the multiplex PCR reads through MiXCR, one entry per CDR3 protein. The sample consists of about 20,000 distinct CDR3 sequences, around 28% of them appearing once. The sequence was obtained from a human donor who had recovered from COVID-19. Sequences were obtained from blood. The V and J genes are TRBV19 and TRBJ2-3; 8 nucleotides align to TRBD2. DNA for the CDR3: TGTGCCAGTAGTCTGACTAGCGGCACAGATACGCAGTATTTT. This codes for CASSLTSGTDTQYF.